Below are 29 T cell receptor beta chains sequenced from a single sample in a study of cytomegalovirus exposure and HLA in healthy donors. Researchers ran the PCR with 60 Vbeta and 13 Jbeta primers. The protocol was immunoSEQ multiplex PCR, while the TCRdb copy is restricted to in-frame clones and leaves out a portion. The sample records about 130,000 clones, about 75% being singletons. Source material: PBMCs. The receptors come from a man under 40 in good health and CMV-seronegative.

CDR3 in amino acids: CASSSEGGYGYTF. Written as DNA, the CDR3 is TGTGCCAGTAGTAGTGAGGGAGGCTATGGCTACACCTTC. V and J are TRBV19 and TRBJ1-2, with D unresolved. The V gene's germline CDR1 is LNHDA and CDR2 SQIVND (reference sequence). V gave up 4 bases and J gave up 4 bases, with 10 bases separating them. The CDR3 has 13 amino acids.

This clone was recorded a few times. V usage is TRBV7-6 and J usage is TRBJ1-6; TRBD1 is a possible D gene (6 bases). Trimming removed 5 bases from V and 7 bases from J, with 15 bases in between. The CDR3 runs to 15 residues. Per germline, CDR1 SGHVS and CDR2 FNYEAQ. CDR3 loop: CASSRPGRGNSPLHF. The CDR3 region has the DNA TGTGCCAGCAGCCGTCCAGGCAGGGGCAATTCACCCCTCCACTTT.

V usage is TRBV5-1 and J usage is TRBJ2-7; TRBD1 might be the D (5 bases). There are 14 residues in the CDR3. The germline V gene has CDR1 SGHRS and CDR2 YFSETQ. Trimming left V 0 bases short and J 3 bases short, with 10 bases between. CDR3 amino acids: CASSLGQPLYEQYF. CDR3 sequence (DNA): TGCGCCAGCAGCTTGGGACAGCCCCTCTACGAGCAGTACTTC.

Only a few counts were recorded for this clone. V usage is TRBV6-1 and J usage is TRBJ1-2; D uncertain. The length of the CDR3 is 12 residues. V gave up 2 bases and J gave up 3 bases, with 4 bases separating them. The germline CDR1 and CDR2 sequences are MNHNS and SASEGT. The CDR3 DNA reads as TGTGCCAGCAGTGAACTATACTATGGCTACACCTTC. Encoded protein: CASSELYYGYTF.

This chain uses TRBV7-2 with TRBJ2-3, with D perhaps TRBD2 (6 bases). The CDR3 has 15 residues. Deletions cut 5 bases from V and 6 bases from J, with 18 bases between. Germline CDR1 is SGHTA and CDR2 is FQGNSA. The CDR3 nucleotides are TGTGCCAGCAGCCCCAACATCCAGGGAGGCGATACGCAGTATTTT. Its protein is CASSPNIQGGDTQYF.

V usage is TRBV9 and J usage is TRBJ1-4; 10 nucleotides line up with TRBD1. The CDR3 is 15 amino acids. V lost 3 bases, J lost 7 bases, and 6 bases stayed unmatched. Germline V gene lookup returns CDR1 SGDLS and CDR2 YYNGEE. CDR3 protein: CASSGRQGAGEKLFF. The DNA of the CDR3 is TGTGCCAGCAGCGGGCGACAGGGGGCAGGTGAAAAACTGTTTTTT.

V gene TRBV5-6 combines with J gene TRBJ2-1, with 8 bases fitting TRBD2. The CDR3 runs 14 residues. V lost 4 bases, J lost 4 bases, and 4 bases stayed unmatched. In germline, CDR1 is SGHDT, CDR2 YYEEEE. In DNA form, the CDR3 reads TGTGCCAGCAGCATGGGACTAGGTTACAATGAGCAGTTCTTC. It is translated as CASSMGLGYNEQFF.

The CDR3 coding sequence is TGTGCCACCAGCAAGAGCAATGAGCAGTTCTTC. Translated, it gives CATSKSNEQFF. The rearrangement joins TRBV15 to TRBJ2-1; unclear D gene. Trimming took off 4 bases at V and 6 bases at J, with 4 bases between the two ends. Germline-derived CDR1 and CDR2 are LNHNV and YYDKDF (reference sequence). This CDR3 spans 11 amino acids. The full variable domain, rest sourced from reference TRBV15 and TRBJ2-1, is DAMVIQNPRYQVTQFGKPVTLSCSQTLNHNVMYWYQQKSSQAPKLLFHYYDKDFNNEADTPDNFQSRRPNTSFCFLDIRSPGLGDTAMYLCATSKSNEQFFGPGTRLTVL.

The V and J genes are TRBV5-1 and TRBJ1-6; 10 bases align to TRBD1. Germline CDR1 reads SGHRS; CDR2 reads YFSETQ. This CDR3 is 15 amino acids long. The V and J ends lost 2 bases and 10 bases, in that order; junction bases with no gene match: 6. The CDR3 DNA is TGCGCCAGCAGCTTTGACGGGGGACAGGGGTCACCCCTCCACTTT. Residues: CASSFDGGQGSPLHF.

This clone has ten or more counts. The chain is built from TRBV9 and TRBJ2-2; a weak D match, TRBD1 (5 bases). V was pared by 0 bases and J by 0 bases, with 6 bases between. Germline V lookup: CDR1 SGDLS, CDR2 YYNGEE. The CDR3 spans 15 residues. DNA of the CDR3: TGTGCCAGCAGCGTAGGACAGTCGAACACCGGGGAGCTGTTTTTT. It specifies CASSVGQSNTGELFF.

Details on this clone: One end of the junction varies from germline; a read error may be responsible. The rearrangement joins TRBV4-2 to TRBJ2-5, with 8 bases lining up with TRBD2. The CDR3 runs to 15 residues. In germline, CDR1 is LGHNA, CDR2 YNFKEQ. CDR3 protein: CASSQDLTGGGWRDF. CDR3 nucleotides: TGTGCCAGCAGCCAAGATCTAACGGGGGGGGGATGGAGGGACTTC.

The chain uses TRBV6-1 and TRBJ1-5; possible D gene TRBD1, 5 bases. Trimming took off 2 bases at V and 5 bases at J, with 13 bases between the two ends. The CDR3 extends over 15 amino acids. Germline V lookup: CDR1 MNHNS, CDR2 SASEGT. As DNA, the CDR3 is TGTGCCAGCAGTGAAAGTATCAGGGCCCATCAGCCCCAGCATTTT. This gives the protein CASSESIRAHQPQHF.

The rearrangement joins TRBV2 to TRBJ2-5; 13 nucleotides match TRBD2. V shed 6 bases, J shed 1 base, and the junction held 2 bases outside the gene matches. This CDR3 spans 15 amino acids. Per the germline V gene, CDR1 is SNHLY and CDR2 is FYNNEI. The CDR3 reads CASRGLAGRQETQYF. For the CDR3, the DNA is TGTGCCAGCAGGGGACTAGCGGGGCGCCAAGAGACCCAGTACTTC.

The rearrangement uses TRBV6-5 and TRBJ2-5, with D maybe TRBD2 (5 bases). The end of the DNA is better explained by TRBJ2-7, so the J call may be wrong. CDR1 is MNHEY, CDR2 SVGAGI, per germline. The CDR3 contains 11 residues. CDR3 sequence reads: CASRSGDEQYF. CDR3 DNA: TGTGCCAGCAGGAGCGGTGACGAGCAGTACTTC.

The V call is TRBV5-1, the J call TRBJ1-2; a possible D gene is TRBD1 (6 bases). V shed 6 bases and J shed 5 bases, with 17 bases lying between them. This CDR3 has 14 amino acids. Germline assignment: CDR1 SGHRS and CDR2 YFSETQ. The CDR3 sequence is CASMGVQGSYGYTF. CDR3 DNA: TGCGCCAGCATGGGGGTTCAGGGGTCGTATGGCTACACCTTC. The full variable domain, in which reference TRBV5-1 and TRBJ1-2 provide the parts outside the CDR3, is KAGVTQTPRYLIKTRGQQVTLSCSPISGHRSVSWYQQTPGQGLQFLFEYFSETQRNKGNFPGRFSGRQFSNSRSEMNVSTLELGDSALYLCASMGVQGSYGYTFGSGTRLTVV.

The table lists this clone with a few counts. V gene TRBV28 combines with J gene TRBJ2-3; 7 nucleotides agree with TRBD1. V lost 4 bases and J lost 5; bases outside the gene matches: 9. The CDR3 spans 15 residues. CDR1 and CDR2 from the germline V gene are MDHEN and SYDVKM. CDR3 nucleotides: TGTGCCAGCAGTTGGGGACAGACGTCCGGAGATACGCAGTATTTT. Translating gives CASSWGQTSGDTQYF.

The gene calls are TRBV5-1 and TRBJ2-5; TRBD1 might be the D (5 bases). Trimming took 1 base from V and 3 from J, leaving 16 bases between them. Germline CDR1 SGHRS, CDR2 YFSETQ. This CDR3 is 16 amino acids long. The CDR3 coding sequence is TGCGCCAGCAGCTTGCTGTCAGGGATAAACGAAGAGACCCAGTACTTC. This sequence encodes CASSLLSGINEETQYF.

The gene calls are TRBV18 and TRBJ1-1; possible D gene TRBD1, 6 bases. The V gene's germline CDR1 is KGHSH and CDR2 LQKENI. This CDR3 has 16 amino acids. V was pared by 3 bases and J by 5 bases, with 19 bases between. The CDR3 DNA follows: TGTGCCAGCTCACCGAGGGGGGGCGCTGGGGATACTGAAGCTTTCTTT. This codes for CASSPRGGAGDTEAFF.

V usage is TRBV19 and J usage is TRBJ1-5; D gene ambiguous. The V and J ends lost 3 bases and 1 base respectively, with 13 bases between them. The CDR3 length is 16 residues. From germline, CDR1 is LNHDA and CDR2 SQIVND (reference sequence). In DNA, the CDR3 is TGTGCCAGTAGTATGGGAGAGGCGAGGAGCAATCAGCCCCAGCATTTT. This translates into CASSMGEARSNQPQHF. The whole variable domain, remainder taken from reference TRBV19 and TRBJ1-5, is DGGITQSPKYLFRKEGQNVTLSCEQNLNHDAMYWYRQDPGQGLRLIYYSQIVNDFQKGDIAEGYSVSREKKESFPLTVTSAQKNPTAFYLCASSMGEARSNQPQHFGDGTRLSIL.

The rearrangement links TRBV5-1 to TRBJ2-1, with 16 bases matching TRBD2. The CDR3 totals 16 residues. The trim removed 4 bases at V and 6 bases at J, leaving 4 bases unmatched. From germline, CDR1 is SGHRS and CDR2 YFSETQ. For the CDR3, the DNA is TGCGCCAGCAGCATGGGACTAGCGGGAGGGCCCAATGAGCAGTTCTTC. Protein sequence: CASSMGLAGGPNEQFF.

CDR3 coding DNA: TGCGCCAACTCCGGGACAGGGTTCCCTGGGGCCAACGTCCTGACTTTC. Amino acid sequence: CANSGTGFPGANVLTF. The V and J genes are TRBV10-1 and TRBJ2-6; 9 nucleotides line up with TRBD1. There are 16 residues in the CDR3. Germline V CDR1 and CDR2: WNHNN, SYGVQD (reference sequence). Trimming removed 10 bases from V and 2 bases from J; junction bases left unmatched: 9.

The chain links TRBV4-2 to TRBJ1-1; the match to TRBD1 covers 7 bases. This CDR3 is 15 amino acids long. Looked up from germline, CDR1 is LGHNA and CDR2 is YNFKEQ. The ends lost 1 base at V and 2 bases at J; junction bases unmatched: 4. The CDR3 sequence is CASSQGDRDNTEAFF. The CDR3 nucleotides are TGTGCCAGCAGCCAAGGAGACAGGGACAACACTGAAGCTTTCTTT.

The CDR3 nucleotides read TGCGCCAGCAGCCCCTCGGGGGGGATGGGTCCAACCTACGAGCAGTACTTC. Translated: CASSPSGGMGPTYEQYF. This chain connects TRBV4-1 to TRBJ2-7; 8 positions match TRBD2. Germline assignment: CDR1 MGHRA and CDR2 YSYEKL. The CDR3 totals 17 residues. J lost 2 bases, V lost 4 bases, and 13 bases had no gene match.

This clone was detected a few times. The J gene is TRBJ2-5, the V gene TRBV7-2, with no clear D. The germline gives CDR1 SGHTA, CDR2 FQGNSA. The V gene lost 1 base and the J gene lost 5 bases, with 8 bases spanning the gap. This CDR3 spans 13 amino acids. Here the CDR3 DNA reads TGTGCCAGCAGCTTAGAACTGCGGGAGACCCAGTACTTC. Amino acid sequence: CASSLELRETQYF.

This chain uses TRBV28 with TRBJ1-4, with 7 bases aligning to TRBD1. This CDR3 is 15 amino acids long. After removal of 6 bases from V and 3 bases from J, the junction contained 7 bases not matched to a gene. Germline CDR1 is MDHEN and CDR2 is SYDVKM. The CDR3 DNA follows: TGTGCCAGCAGAAACAGGGGATGGGCTAATGAAAAACTGTTTTTT. Its protein product is CASRNRGWANEKLFF.

The rearrangement links TRBV5-1 to TRBJ2-1; 10 bases agree with TRBD2. Germline V lookup: CDR1 SGHRS, CDR2 YFSETQ. Losses at the gene ends were 4 bases for V and 4 bases for J; bases not matched to a gene: 5. The CDR3 loop spans 15 amino acids. Written as DNA, the CDR3 is TGCGCCAGCAGCGCCGGACTAGCGGTATACAATGAGCAGTTCTTC. It specifies CASSAGLAVYNEQFF.

The J gene is TRBJ1-2, the V gene TRBV5-4, with TRBD1 matching over 7 bases. V was pared by 4 bases and J by 6 bases, with 9 bases of the junction left unmatched. Germline CDR1 is SGHNT and CDR2 is YYREEE (reference sequence). This CDR3 has 14 amino acids. The CDR3 region is CASSLDEGADGYTF. The CDR3 DNA reads as TGTGCCAGCAGCCTGGACGAGGGGGCGGATGGCTACACCTTC.

The V call is TRBV6-1, the J call TRBJ1-5, with a weak D call TRBD1 (5 bases). Trimming removed 7 bases at V and 3 bases at J, with 13 bases between. Germline CDR1 and CDR2: MNHNS and SASEGT. There are 14 residues in the CDR3. The CDR3 bases are TGTGCCAGCATCGGGGGTCACTTCAATCAGCCCCAGCATTTT. It yields the protein CASIGGHFNQPQHF.

The chain links TRBV6-5 to TRBJ1-3; the D is unclear. CDR1 is MNHEY, CDR2 SVGAGI, per germline. CDR3 length: 11 amino acids. Trimming removed 7 bases at V and 6 bases at J, with 7 bases between. CDR3 DNA: TGTGCCAGCATTCGCGAAAACACCATATATTTT. Residues: CASIRENTIYF.